This entry lists 32 T cell receptor beta chains sequenced from one sample in a study of beta chain features in type 1 diabetes. Reverse transcribing all isolated RNA meant expressed TCRB transcripts were sequenced. Generated by immunoSEQ multiplex PCR, the TCRdb table keeps only in-frame clones and is missing some. The sample lists almost 250,000 clones; roughly 15% were seen once. Sequencing was carried out using naive CD4+ T cells from blood. All receptors come from a woman aged 40 to 50 in good health.

In its sample, this clone was seen a few times. The V call is TRBV6-1, the J call TRBJ2-2; TRBD1 is a possible D gene (6 bases). Germline CDR1 and CDR2: MNHNS and SASEGT. The ends were cut back, 4 bases at V and 1 base at J, with 22 bases in the middle. The CDR3 loop spans 19 amino acids. For the CDR3, the DNA is TGTGCCAGCAGTGCTCTAAAGTCATCCACAGGGCGGAACACCGGGGAGCTGTTTTTT. Its translation is CASSALKSSTGRNTGELFF.

The rearrangement uses TRBV5-1 and TRBJ1-1; D is unresolved. CDR3 length: 13 residues. Trimming took 4 bases from V and 0 from J, leaving 7 bases between them. CDR1 is SGHRS, CDR2 YFSETQ, per germline. The CDR3 spells CASSHTVNTEAFF. CDR3 bases: TGCGCCAGCAGCCACACAGTGAACACTGAAGCTTTCTTT.

CDR3 in DNA: TGTGCCAGCAGTTACTCGTCAGGGGAGAGAGAAAAACTGTTTTTT. This codes for CASSYSSGEREKLFF. This rearrangement joins TRBV6-5 to TRBJ1-4, with a tentative D call TRBD1 (6 bases). Germline V gene sequence: CDR1 MNHEY, CDR2 SVGAGI. This CDR3 comprises 15 residues. V lost 0 bases, J lost 8 bases, and 13 bases lay in between.

This clone was seen a few times. The J gene is TRBJ2-6, the V gene TRBV6-1, with TRBD2 identical over 7 bases. Germline assignment: CDR1 MNHNS and CDR2 SASEGT. The CDR3 covers 17 residues. The ends lost 0 bases at V and 1 base at J; junction bases unmatched: 3. The CDR3 is CASSEALRGSGANVLTF. The CDR3 nucleotides read TGTGCCAGCAGTGAAGCGCTGCGGGGGTCTGGGGCCAACGTCCTGACTTTC.

This sequence joins TRBV5-1 and TRBJ2-1, with TRBD2 matching over 12 bases. Looked up from germline, CDR1 is SGHRS and CDR2 is YFSETQ. Germline trimming cut 0 bases from V and 7 bases from J; bases unmatched to any gene: 17. The CDR3 extends over 20 amino acids. The CDR3 nucleotides are TGCGCCAGCAGCTTGGGGCGGCTAGCGGGGGGGCTCGAAAGGATTAATGAGCAGTTCTTC. It codes for CASSLGRLAGGLERINEQFF.

This clone was seen a handful of times. This sequence joins TRBV5-1 and TRBJ2-1; 8 nucleotides agree with TRBD1. The germline V gene has CDR1 SGHRS and CDR2 YFSETQ. V trimming: 0 bases; J trimming: 6 bases; junction bases outside the gene matches: 5. The CDR3 covers 15 residues. CDR3 in amino acids: CASSLGQGFSNEQFF. In DNA form, the CDR3 reads TGCGCCAGCAGCTTGGGACAGGGGTTTAGCAATGAGCAGTTCTTC.

This clone was observed a few times. The same CDR3 is also encoded by other DNA sequences in this sample. This chain links TRBV18 with TRBJ1-5; the match to TRBD1 covers 8 bases. The V gene's germline CDR1 is KGHSH and CDR2 LQKENI. With 6 bases clipped from V and 2 bases from J, the junction kept 0 bases outside the gene matches. This CDR3 spans 13 amino acids. CDR3 in amino acids: CASSGQGNQPQHF. The CDR3 DNA is TGTGCCAGCTCGGGACAGGGCAATCAGCCCCAGCATTTT.

This clone was seen a handful of times. The chain couples TRBV6-6 to TRBJ1-2; D is ambiguous. The germline V gene has CDR1 MNHNY and CDR2 SVGAGI (reference sequence). This CDR3 comprises 13 residues. V dropped 2 bases and J dropped 0 bases, with 4 bases sitting between them. CDR3 in amino acids: CASSYGANYGYTF. The CDR3 coding sequence is TGTGCCAGCAGTTACGGAGCTAACTATGGCTACACCTTC.

V is TRBV4-3 and J is TRBJ1-6; D unclear. V was clipped by 1 base and J by 0 bases, with 10 bases between them. Germline V gene lookup returns CDR1 LGHNA and CDR2 YSLEER. This CDR3 contains 17 residues. This CDR3 is CASSQGGRSSYNSPLHF. The CDR3 nucleotides are TGCGCCAGCAGCCAAGGAGGGAGGAGCTCCTATAATTCACCCCTCCACTTT.

Comments on this clone: The sample carries other DNA sequences with the same CDR3. The chain links TRBV7-7 to TRBJ2-5; the match to TRBD2 covers 12 bases. V dropped 5 bases and J dropped 5; count of bases not matched to a gene: 3. Looked up from germline, CDR1 is SSHAT and CDR2 is FNYEAQ (reference sequence). CDR3 length equals 14 residues. CDR3 DNA: TGTGCCAGCAGCCCGGGACTAGCGGGTGAGACCCAGTACTTC. Translated: CASSPGLAGETQYF.

The chain carries TRBV9 and TRBJ1-1; D is unclear. V lost 0 bases and J 1 base, leaving 10 bases between the germline ends. CDR1 is SGDLS, CDR2 YYNGEE, per germline. CDR3 length: 15 residues. CDR3 bases: TGTGCCAGCAGCGTAGCTTCAGGTACGAACACTGAAGCTTTCTTT. Amino acids: CASSVASGTNTEAFF.

The chain has TRBV5-1 and TRBJ1-3; D gene unclear. CDR3 size: 16 residues. Per germline, CDR1 SGHRS and CDR2 YFSETQ. V was clipped by 1 base and J by 0 bases, with 11 bases between them. The CDR3 sequence: CASSLFASGSGNTIYF. The CDR3 bases are TGCGCCAGCAGCTTGTTCGCCAGCGGCTCTGGAAACACCATATATTTT.

In its sample, this clone was seen a few times. The rearrangement links TRBV13 to TRBJ1-1; a weak D match, TRBD1 (6 bases). V lost 4 bases and J lost 1, with 19 bases in between. This CDR3 is built from 17 residues. Germline V gene sequence: CDR1 PRHDT, CDR2 FYEKMQ (reference sequence). The CDR3 loop is CASSSRDRSSPNTEAFF. CDR3 nucleotide sequence: TGTGCCAGCAGCTCCCGTGACAGGAGCTCTCCGAACACTGAAGCTTTCTTT.

CDR3 protein: CSASHGRTGWTYEQYF. CDR3 coding DNA: TGCAGCGCTAGCCACGGCCGGACAGGGTGGACGTACGAGCAGTACTTC. V gene TRBV29-1 combines with J gene TRBJ2-7, with 8 positions matching TRBD1. The CDR3 covers 16 residues. The germline CDR1 and CDR2 sequences are SQVTM and ANQGSEA. V lost 7 bases to trimming and J lost 4 bases; unmatched junction nucleotides: 18.

V gene TRBV11-2 combines with J gene TRBJ1-2, with a possible D match to TRBD1 (5 bases). The V end was cut by 3 bases, the J end by 0 bases, with 8 bases between. The CDR3 is made up of 14 amino acids. CDR1 is SGHAT and CDR2 is FQNNGV in the germline V gene. The CDR3 nucleotides are TGTGCCAGCAGCTTGGGGCACCCTAACTATGGCTACACCTTC. Its translation: CASSLGHPNYGYTF. The full variable domain, with the rest looked up from reference TRBV11-2 and TRBJ1-2, is EAGVAQSPRYKIIEKRQSVAFWCNPISGHATLYWYQQILGQGPKLLIQFQNNGVVDDSQLPKDRFSAERLKGVDSTLKIQPAKLEDSAVYLCASSLGHPNYGYTFGSGTRLTVV.

The chain joins TRBV5-4 to TRBJ1-6; 8 nucleotides agree with TRBD1. V lost 4 bases and J lost 8; bases outside the gene matches: 11. The CDR3 loop spans 16 amino acids. The germline V gene has CDR1 SGHNT and CDR2 YYREEE (reference sequence). The CDR3 here is CASSNGDRGRDSPLHF. The CDR3 DNA reads as TGTGCCAGCAGCAATGGCGACAGGGGAAGGGATTCACCCCTCCACTTT.

J is TRBJ1-1 and V is TRBV2, with D possibly being TRBD1 (5 bases). Germline values: CDR1 SNHLY, CDR2 FYNNEI. The germline V and J ends were trimmed by 3 bases and 6 bases, with 14 bases remaining between them. The CDR3 runs 14 residues. For the CDR3, the DNA is TGTGCCAGCAGTGAGGTTACTGGGGGGGCTGAAGCTTTCTTT. Translated: CASSEVTGGAEAFF.

This chain links TRBV18 with TRBJ2-5, with no clear D. This CDR3 has 13 residues. CDR1 is KGHSH and CDR2 is LQKENI in the germline V gene. Trimming took off 6 bases at V and 0 bases at J, with 8 bases between the two ends. Here the CDR3 reads CASSPTNQETQYF. In nucleotides, the CDR3 is TGTGCCAGCTCTCCTACTAACCAAGAGACCCAGTACTTC.

J is TRBJ2-7 and V is TRBV10-3, with 7 positions matching TRBD1. Germline trimming cut 0 bases from V and 5 bases from J; bases unmatched to any gene: 7. Germline assignment: CDR1 ENHRY and CDR2 SYGVKD. The CDR3 has 15 amino acids. The CDR3: CAISESFGRGNEQYF. The CDR3 coding sequence is TGTGCCATCAGTGAGTCGTTCGGCAGGGGGAACGAGCAGTACTTC.

The genes are TRBV19 and TRBJ1-2, with no clear D. Germline CDR1 and CDR2: LNHDA and SQIVND (reference sequence). V was clipped by 9 bases and J by 4 bases, with 15 bases between them. The CDR3 totals 13 residues. Here the CDR3 reads CASSTGSLYGYTF. The CDR3 region has the DNA TGTGCCAGCTCGACGGGTAGCCTCTATGGCTACACCTTC.

The table lists this clone with a few counts. This chain joins TRBV7-2 and TRBJ2-3; D unresolved. This CDR3 has 14 amino acids. V lost 0 bases to trimming and J lost 1 base, with 5 bases between them. Germline V lookup: CDR1 SGHTA, CDR2 FQGNSA. CDR3 coding DNA: TGTGCCAGCAGCTTAGCCATTCGCACAGATACGCAGTATTTT. This translates into CASSLAIRTDTQYF. Supplemented by reference TRBV7-2 and TRBJ2-3, the full variable domain reads GAGVSQSPSNKVTEKGKDVELRCDPISGHTALYWYRQSLGQGLEFLIYFQGNSAPDKSGLPSDRFSAERTGGSVSTLTIQRTQQEDSAVYLCASSLAIRTDTQYFGPGTRLTVL.

In regard to this clone: Within the sample, other DNA sequences also encode this same CDR3. The J gene is TRBJ2-5, the V gene TRBV5-1; TRBD1 aligns across 8 bases. Looked up from germline, CDR1 is SGHRS and CDR2 is YFSETQ. CDR3 length: 14 residues. V trimming: 1 base; J trimming: 4 bases; junction bases outside the gene matches: 3. The DNA of the CDR3 is TGCGCCAGCAGCTTGCAGGGGGCAGGAGAGACCCAGTACTTC. It is translated as CASSLQGAGETQYF. The full variable domain, its missing parts supplied by reference TRBV5-1 and TRBJ2-5, is KAGVTQTPRYLIKTRGQQVTLSCSPISGHRSVSWYQQTPGQGLQFLFEYFSETQRNKGNFPGRFSGRQFSNSRSEMNVSTLELGDSALYLCASSLQGAGETQYFGPGTRLLVL.

In its sample, this clone was seen a few times. The chain employs TRBV19 and TRBJ2-2, with 8 bases lining up with TRBD2. Germline V CDR1 and CDR2: LNHDA, SQIVND (reference sequence). The CDR3 consists of 16 residues. J gave up 5 bases and V 10 bases, and 15 bases lay outside the gene matches. The DNA for the CDR3 is TGTGCCACGACGGAGCGGGGGCTATCGTTTACCGGGGAGCTGTTTTTT. This sequence encodes CATTERGLSFTGELFF.

Turning to this clone: This CDR3 is also generated by other DNA sequences in the sample. The chain is built from TRBV29-1 and TRBJ2-7, with D possibly TRBD2 on 5 matching bases. The CDR3 spans 13 residues. V shed 3 bases and J shed 0 bases, with 9 bases lying between them. The germline V gene has CDR1 SQVTM and CDR2 ANQGSEA. CDR3: CSVEDRGSYEQYF. The CDR3 DNA is TGCAGCGTTGAGGACCGGGGCTCCTACGAGCAGTACTTC.

This clone was seen a few times. The V and J genes are TRBV25-1 and TRBJ1-2, with D possibly TRBD1 on 5 matching bases. The CDR3 consists of 13 residues. Germline lookup yields CDR1 MGHDK and CDR2 SYGVNS. Between the trimmed V and J ends, which lost 2 bases and 8 bases, there was a span of 12 bases. This CDR3 reads CASSEGGGYGYTF. The CDR3 DNA sequence: TGTGCCAGCAGTGAAGGGGGAGGTTACGGCTACACCTTC.

The table lists this clone with a few counts. V and J are TRBV6-6 and TRBJ1-5; weak D call: TRBD1 (6 bases). V lost 4 bases, J lost 7 bases, and 11 bases lay in between. Germline V gives CDR1 MNHNY, CDR2 SVGAGI (reference sequence). This CDR3 has 13 amino acids. CDR3 coding DNA: TGTGCCAGCAGTTTAGCAGGGGCCCAGCCCCAGCATTTT. This sequence encodes CASSLAGAQPQHF.

The sample holds one count of this clone. The genes are TRBV4-1 and TRBJ2-5, with D maybe TRBD1 (7 bases). Germline CDR1 and CDR2: MGHRA and YSYEKL. This CDR3 contains 16 residues. The germline V and J ends were trimmed by 0 bases and 9 bases, with 20 bases remaining between them. The CDR3 DNA is TGCGCCAGCAGCCAAGAGGTGGGCAGGGGGGCGTTGGCCCAGTACTTC. Translated: CASSQEVGRGALAQYF.

The rearrangement uses TRBV6-6 and TRBJ1-2; D gene unclear. V dropped 2 bases and J dropped 7 bases, with 14 bases sitting between them. Germline V CDR1 and CDR2: MNHNY, SVGAGI (reference sequence). The CDR3 contains 14 residues. The CDR3 sequence: CASSYPPGSGGYTF. The CDR3 DNA sequence: TGTGCCAGCAGTTACCCTCCGGGATCCGGTGGCTACACCTTC.

This clone was seen more than once but under ten times. CDR3 protein: CASSPSRLGQETQYF. The CDR3 DNA sequence: TGTGCCAGCAGTCCGTCTAGGCTGGGCCAAGAGACCCAGTACTTC. V usage is TRBV7-2 and J usage is TRBJ2-5, with D hard to call. From germline, CDR1 is SGHTA and CDR2 FQGNSA. The CDR3 contains 15 residues. V lost 6 bases to trimming and J lost 1 base, with 15 bases between them.

This chain connects TRBV19 to TRBJ2-7; TRBD1 matches at 8 bases. The CDR3 has 15 amino acids. With 3 bases clipped from V and 1 base from J, the junction kept 5 bases outside the gene matches. Germline CDR1 and CDR2: LNHDA and SQIVND (reference sequence). The CDR3 sequence: CASSIVGTGSYEQYF. The CDR3, as DNA: TGTGCCAGTAGTATTGTCGGGACAGGATCCTACGAGCAGTACTTC.

The CDR3 DNA reads TGTGCCAGCAGTTGGTTGGCCAGCACAGATACGCAGTATTTT. It is translated as CASSWLASTDTQYF. This chain links TRBV27 with TRBJ2-3; no clear D. CDR1 is MNHEY, CDR2 SMNVEV, per germline (reference sequence). There are 14 residues in the CDR3. The germline V and J ends were trimmed by 4 bases and 0 bases, with 8 bases remaining between them.

The rearrangement uses TRBV7-2 and TRBJ2-3; D is possibly TRBD2 (5 bases). V was shortened by 8 bases and J by 4 bases, with 16 bases between the two germline ends. From germline, CDR1 is SGHTA and CDR2 FQGNSA. This CDR3 is 14 amino acids long. CDR3 sequence reads: CASAYSNGADTQYF. CDR3 bases: TGTGCCAGCGCCTACTCAAACGGGGCAGATACGCAGTATTTT.